This T cell receptor (beta chain) is drawn from a study of blood T cells in healthy people across ages. There are 15 residues in the CDR3. Trimming cost V 1 base and J 3 bases; bases outside gene matches: 7. The germline CDR1 and CDR2 sequences are SGHKS and YYEKEE (reference sequence). For the second PCR, which ran for about 6 to 11 cycles, a sample-barcoded 5' primer and a J-beta primer mix were used. TCRdb reprocessed the 5' RACE reads via MiXCR and lists one record per CDR3 protein. The sample holds around 800,000 distinct CDR3 sequences, roughly 24% seen once. Separately, the same data were catalogued under a study of T cells of mothers and their children.

Sequences were obtained from blood. V and J are TRBV5-5 and TRBJ2-7, with 7 bases aligning to TRBD1. The sequence was collected from a boy aged 10-17 years in good health. The CDR3 loop reads CASSLLGQLNYEQYF. The CDR3 nucleotides are TGTGCCAGCAGCTTGTTGGGACAGCTTAACTACGAGCAGTACTTC.